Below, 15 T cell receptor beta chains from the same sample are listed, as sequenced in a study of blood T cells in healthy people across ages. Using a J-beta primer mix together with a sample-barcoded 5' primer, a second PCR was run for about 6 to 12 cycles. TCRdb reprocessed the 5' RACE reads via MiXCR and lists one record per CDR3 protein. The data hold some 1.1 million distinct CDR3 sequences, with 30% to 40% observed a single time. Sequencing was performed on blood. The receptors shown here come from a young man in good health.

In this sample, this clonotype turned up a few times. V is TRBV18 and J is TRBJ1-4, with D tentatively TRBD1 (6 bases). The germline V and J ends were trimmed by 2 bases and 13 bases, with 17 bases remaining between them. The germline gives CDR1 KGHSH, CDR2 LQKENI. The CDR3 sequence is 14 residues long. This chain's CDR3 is CASSPGVTGRLLFF. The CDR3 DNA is TGTGCCAGCTCACCAGGGGTGACAGGACGGTTACTGTTTTTT.

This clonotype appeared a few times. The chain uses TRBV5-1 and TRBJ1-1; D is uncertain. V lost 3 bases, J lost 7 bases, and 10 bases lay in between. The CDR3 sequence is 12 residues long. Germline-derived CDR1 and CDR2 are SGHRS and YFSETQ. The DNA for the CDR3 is TGCGCCAGCAGCTACTCGGGGATTGAAGCTTTCTTT. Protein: CASSYSGIEAFF. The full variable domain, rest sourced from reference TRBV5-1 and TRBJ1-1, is KAGVTQTPRYLIKTRGQQVTLSCSPISGHRSVSWYQQTPGQGLQFLFEYFSETQRNKGNFPGRFSGRQFSNSRSEMNVSTLELGDSALYLCASSYSGIEAFFGQGTRLTVV.

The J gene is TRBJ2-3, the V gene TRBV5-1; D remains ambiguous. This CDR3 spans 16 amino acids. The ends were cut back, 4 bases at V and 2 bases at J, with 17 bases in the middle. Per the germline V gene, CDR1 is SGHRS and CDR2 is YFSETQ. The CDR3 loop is CASSHLEPEDTDTQYF. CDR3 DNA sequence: TGCGCCAGCAGCCACCTGGAACCAGAAGACACAGATACGCAGTATTTT.

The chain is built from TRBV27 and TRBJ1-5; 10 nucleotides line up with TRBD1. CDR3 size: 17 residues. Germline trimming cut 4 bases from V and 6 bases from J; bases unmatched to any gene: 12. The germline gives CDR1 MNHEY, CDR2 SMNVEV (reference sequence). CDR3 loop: CASSSQSGTGVVQPQHF. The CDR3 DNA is TGTGCCAGCAGTTCCCAATCCGGGACAGGGGTGGTTCAGCCCCAGCATTTT.

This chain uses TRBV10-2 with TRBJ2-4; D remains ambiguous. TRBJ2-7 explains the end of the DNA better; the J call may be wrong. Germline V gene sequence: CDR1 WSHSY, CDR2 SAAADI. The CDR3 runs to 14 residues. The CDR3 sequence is CASSERLLNYEQYF. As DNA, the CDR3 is TGCGCCAGCAGTGAGCGCCTTCTTAACTACGAGCAGTACTTC.

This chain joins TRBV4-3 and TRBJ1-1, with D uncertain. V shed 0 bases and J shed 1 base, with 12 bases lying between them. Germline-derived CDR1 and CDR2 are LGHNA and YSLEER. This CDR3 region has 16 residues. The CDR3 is CASSQDYVGWNTEAFF. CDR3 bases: TGCGCCAGCAGCCAAGATTATGTCGGTTGGAACACTGAAGCTTTCTTT.

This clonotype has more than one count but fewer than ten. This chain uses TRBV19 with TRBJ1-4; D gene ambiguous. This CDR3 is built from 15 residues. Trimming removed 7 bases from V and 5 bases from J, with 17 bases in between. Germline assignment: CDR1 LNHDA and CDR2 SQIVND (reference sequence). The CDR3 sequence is CASTPTPTENEKLFF. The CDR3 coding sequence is TGTGCCAGTACCCCGACCCCGACGGAGAATGAAAAACTGTTTTTT. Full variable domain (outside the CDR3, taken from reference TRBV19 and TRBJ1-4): DGGITQSPKYLFRKEGQNVTLSCEQNLNHDAMYWYRQDPGQGLRLIYYSQIVNDFQKGDIAEGYSVSREKKESFPLTVTSAQKNPTAFYLCASTPTPTENEKLFFGSGTQLSVL.

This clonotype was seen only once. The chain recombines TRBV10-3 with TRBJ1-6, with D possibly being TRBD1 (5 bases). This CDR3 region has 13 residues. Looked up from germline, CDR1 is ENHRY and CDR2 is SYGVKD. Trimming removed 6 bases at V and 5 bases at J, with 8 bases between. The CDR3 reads CAIRGTDNSPLHF. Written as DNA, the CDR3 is TGTGCCATCAGGGGGACGGATAATTCACCCCTCCACTTT.

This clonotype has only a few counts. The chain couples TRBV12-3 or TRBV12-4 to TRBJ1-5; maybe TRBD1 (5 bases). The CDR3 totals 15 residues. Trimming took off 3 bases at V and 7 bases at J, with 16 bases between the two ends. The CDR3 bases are TGTGCCAGCAGTTTGGGGCAGGGCGACGGACAGCCCCAGCATTTT. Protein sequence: CASSLGQGDGQPQHF.

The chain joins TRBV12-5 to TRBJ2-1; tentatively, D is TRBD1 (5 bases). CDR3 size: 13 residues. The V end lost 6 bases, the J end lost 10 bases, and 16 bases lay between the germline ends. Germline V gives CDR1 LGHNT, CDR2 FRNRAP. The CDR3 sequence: CASGDERGWEQFF. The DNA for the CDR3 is TGTGCTAGTGGCGATGAAAGGGGTTGGGAGCAGTTCTTC.

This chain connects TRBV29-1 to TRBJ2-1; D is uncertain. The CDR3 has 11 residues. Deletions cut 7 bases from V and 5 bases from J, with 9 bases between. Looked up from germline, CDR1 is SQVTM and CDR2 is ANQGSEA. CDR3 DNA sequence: TGCAGCGCTCACCGGGACAATGAGCAGTTCTTC. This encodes CSAHRDNEQFF.

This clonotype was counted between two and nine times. CDR3 protein: CASSQGVSGANVLTF. The DNA of the CDR3 is TGCGCCAGCAGCCAAGGGGTCTCTGGGGCCAACGTCCTGACTTTC. V usage is TRBV4-3 and J usage is TRBJ2-6; D gene uncertain. Per germline, CDR1 LGHNA and CDR2 YSLEER. Trimming stripped 1 base from V and 0 bases from J, with 4 bases between. This CDR3 has 15 amino acids.

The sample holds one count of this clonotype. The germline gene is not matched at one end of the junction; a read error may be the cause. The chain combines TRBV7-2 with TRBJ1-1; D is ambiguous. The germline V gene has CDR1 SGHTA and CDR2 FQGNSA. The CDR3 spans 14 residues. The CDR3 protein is CVSSLSHQNTEAFF. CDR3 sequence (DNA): TGTGTCAGCAGCTTGTCGCACCAGAACACTGAAGCTTTCTTT.

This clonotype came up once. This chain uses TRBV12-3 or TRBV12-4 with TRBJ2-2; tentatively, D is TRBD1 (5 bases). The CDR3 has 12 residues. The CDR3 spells CASAGFTGELFF. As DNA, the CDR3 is TGTGCTTCGGCAGGGTTCACCGGGGAGCTGTTTTTT.

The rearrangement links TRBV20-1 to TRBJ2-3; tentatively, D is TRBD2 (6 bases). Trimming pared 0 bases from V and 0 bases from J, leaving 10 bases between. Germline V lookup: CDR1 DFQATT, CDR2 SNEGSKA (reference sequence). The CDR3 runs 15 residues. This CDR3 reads CSAREVAASTDTQYF. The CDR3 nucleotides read TGCAGTGCTAGAGAGGTAGCGGCCAGCACAGATACGCAGTATTTT.